This T cell receptor beta chain derives from a study of blood T cell repertoires in COVID-19. Study as a whole: PBMCs, B-cell-depleted T cells, or T cells were the source of the cDNA or gDNA that made up the material.

In the authors' methods: Amplification of reference gene primers provided the estimated nucleated cell counts. Sequencing used immunoSEQ multiplex PCR; TCRdb keeps in-frame clones, though not all of them. D and trimming were read from the DNA, whereas the V and J calls and clone size are those reported in that table. In the table there are 200,000 to 250,000 clones, 90% of which are singletons. Individuals aged 18 to 89 years were recruited from 24 US areas. No more than 2 weeks before study entry, exposed participants had met a case of COVID-19. The CDR3 has 15 amino acids. Germline CDR1 is SGDLS and CDR2 is YYNGEE. The germline V and J ends were trimmed by 4 bases and 4 bases, with 16 bases remaining between them.

This clonotype originated in a man aged 25 to 40 who had been exposed to COVID-19. The chain uses TRBV9 and TRBJ2-3; a possible D gene is TRBD2 (5 bases). The specimen was PBMCs or T cells enriched from blood (not recorded which). CDR3 DNA: TGTGCCAGCAGCTCCGGCAAGGCGGGTTCAGATACGCAGTATTTT. It codes for CASSSGKAGSDTQYF.